This paragraph reports one TCR beta chain. No antigen is known for it. The repertoire was sequenced with immunoSEQ multiplex PCR; TCRdb's copy has only in-frame clones and lacks some. The data contain more than 550,000 clones, roughly 87% of them singletons. The data are from a study of shared clonotypes between healthy human individuals. Overall study findings and caveats: Estimated richness values were generally larger in naive subsets than in memory subsets. Sampling covered nothing but blood. Tissue TCR repertoires likely differ from those found in blood.

The CDR3 covers 17 residues. The V gene's germline CDR1 is KGHSH and CDR2 LQKENI. V was clipped by 2 bases and J by 4 bases; unmatched bases: 11. The clonotype originates from a man between 18 and 29 years old in good health. Some clones in this sample may be carry-over from other donors' samples. Material: memory CD8+ T cells from PBMCs. Regarding subset: CD45RO+ cells pooled with CCR7-negative TemRA cells. This sequence joins TRBV18 and TRBJ2-4; 7 bases fit TRBD1. CDR3 loop: CASSPKRQGLAKNIQYF. In DNA form, the CDR3 reads TGTGCCAGCTCACCAAAAAGACAGGGCCTTGCTAAAAACATTCAGTACTTC.